Listed below are T cell receptor beta chains from one sample, sequenced in a study of human T cells and chemical hapten exposure. Each CDR3 protein gets one entry after TCRdb re-called the RACE reads with MiXCR. The sample yields 300,000 to 450,000 distinct CDR3 sequences, 4.5% to 6% seen once. The specimen comprised whole blood, sampled in connection with sensitization to the hapten diphenylcyclopropenone (DPC). The receptors come from a woman between 50 and 59 years old with alopecia areata. Some clones in this sample may be carry-over from other donors' samples. Both conserved end residues are trimmed from each CDR3.

>TRBV5-1|TRBJ2-1
ASSSQRTRSYNEQF
>TRBV27|TRBJ1-2
ASSKGTPYGYT
>TRBV29-1|TRBJ2-2
SVEPGGGTGELF
>TRBV7-6|TRBJ2-7
ASSQDRGDEQY
>TRBV6-5|TRBJ1-1
ASSEVGRNTEAF
>TRBV7-7|TRBJ2-5
ASSQGPRGQETQY
>TRBV13|TRBJ1-1
ASSRPLRPNTEAF
>TRBV13|TRBJ2-1
ASSLGLKGGSSYNEQF
>TRBV11-1|TRBJ1-2
ASSSGQGNGYT
>TRBV3-1|TRBJ2-3
ASAPSARLTDTQY
>TRBV7-2|TRBJ2-3
ASSFSGRVGDTQY
>TRBV7-9|TRBJ2-5
ASRFGETQY
>TRBV7-8|TRBJ1-2
ASSLLHGSQAGYT
>TRBV2|TRBJ1-5
ASSERGGTRGNQPQH
>TRBV12-3/TRBV12-4|TRBJ2-7
ANQGEGYEQY
>TRBV28|TRBJ1-1
ASSPLRGQVGLGEAF
>TRBV10-3|TRBJ2-7
AISDPNGPRAYEQY
>TRBV13|TRBJ2-5
ASSLDRLSETQY
>TRBV7-6|TRBJ1-1
ASSYGFTNTEAF
>TRBV3-1|TRBJ1-1
ASSPRTGRGTEAF
>TRBV5-6|TRBJ2-7
ASSWDFGYGQY
>TRBV5-1|TRBJ1-6
ASSPDPTGDSPLH
>TRBV7-9|TRBJ2-6
ASTQPGVGANVLT
>TRBV4-1|TRBJ1-5
ASSQDGQGDQPQH
>TRBV29-1|TRBJ2-5
SVERGLAEETQY
>TRBV18|TRBJ1-5
ASSPRQGNQPQH
>TRBV7-2|TRBJ2-1
ASSQGLAETNEQF
>TRBV20-1|TRBJ2-1
SFEETYDNEQF
>TRBV10-3|TRBJ2-3
AIRRLGDTQY
>TRBV3-1|TRBJ2-1
ASSQVRVGLAGVYEQF
>TRBV20-1|TRBJ2-3
SVNPGGTDTQY
>TRBV27|TRBJ2-1
ASSLFPPFGKARSYNEQF
>TRBV6-5|TRBJ2-3
ASSFLAAGGPDTQY
>TRBV29-1|TRBJ1-1
SVEGVTEAF
>TRBV4-3|TRBJ1-4
ASSQVSEKLF
>TRBV5-1|TRBJ2-5
ASSPRGGGAQETQY
>TRBV12-3/TRBV12-4|TRBJ2-2
ASSPDRGITGELF
>TRBV27|TRBJ1-5
ASSLTGASQPQH
>TRBV20-1|TRBJ1-3
SADSGNTIY
>TRBV25-1|TRBJ2-7
ASSEYIASSYEQY
>TRBV13|TRBJ2-3
ASSSAPEDTQY
>TRBV6-1|TRBJ2-1
ASSEESGGQNEQF
>TRBV2|TRBJ2-6
ASSPGVFSGANVLT
>TRBV25-1|TRBJ2-7
ASSEYDRPLEQY
>TRBV6-6|TRBJ2-3
ASKFRGLSTDTQY
>TRBV20-1|TRBJ2-7
SARVTGDRQY
>TRBV30|TRBJ1-2
AWAGNGYT
>TRBV29-1|TRBJ1-5
SVRAADQPQH
>TRBV28|TRBJ2-4
ASSFGAGGQNIQY
>TRBV2|TRBJ2-7
ASKGPQRYEQY
>TRBV27|TRBJ2-3
ASTLGGVPTDTQY
>TRBV9|TRBJ2-3
ASSSGRLTDTQY
>TRBV6-2/TRBV6-3|TRBJ2-7
ATLAPGGLDPYEQY
>TRBV5-1|TRBJ1-4
ASSWRQGANEKLF